These 21 T cell receptor beta chains share one sample of origin, sequenced in a study of spatial heterogeneity in lung cancer. These receptors' targets are unknown. TCRdb reanalysed the 5' RACE reads using MiXCR and keeps one entry per CDR3 protein. The profile covers approximately 17,000 distinct CDR3 sequences, with less than 8% appearing a single time and roughly 24% taken by the ten largest. Whole-study findings and limits: The number of expanded tumor alpha and beta chains correlated with mutation number.

The sample's time point: sample taken at primary tumor resection. Sequenced here: lung tumor tissue, sampled at surgery. Receptors originate from a male donor with early-stage non-small cell lung cancer.

Ten or more counts support this clonotype. The chain recombines TRBV29-1 with TRBJ2-3, with D unclear. In germline, CDR1 is SQVTM, CDR2 ANQGSEA. CDR3 length: 14 residues. Trimming removed 5 bases at V and 6 bases at J, with 18 bases between. The CDR3 loop reads CSVRAQNLLDTQYF. CDR3 sequence (DNA): TGCAGCGTTAGAGCACAGAACTTACTGGATACGCAGTATTTT.

This clonotype was detected many times. The chain couples TRBV6-6 to TRBJ1-4, with D unclear. The CDR3 is made up of 15 amino acids. The germline V gene encodes CDR1 MNHNY and CDR2 SVGAGI (reference sequence). V lost 0 bases and J 0 bases, leaving 5 bases between the germline ends. The CDR3 DNA reads as TGTGCCAGCAGTTACTCGTTGACAACTAATGAAAAACTGTTTTTT. This gives the protein CASSYSLTTNEKLFF.

The V and J genes are TRBV7-2 and TRBJ2-5; 7 bases map to TRBD1. The CDR3 extends over 14 amino acids. Losses at the gene ends were 3 bases for V and 2 bases for J; bases not matched to a gene: 3. The germline V gene has CDR1 SGHTA and CDR2 FQGNSA. The CDR3 DNA follows: TGTGCCAGCAGCTTCACAGGGGCACAAGAGACCCAGTACTTC. The encoded protein is CASSFTGAQETQYF.

This clonotype was recorded a few times. The chain is built from TRBV20-1 and TRBJ2-6, with a possible D match to TRBD1 (6 bases). Germline lookup yields CDR1 DFQATT and CDR2 SNEGSKA (reference sequence). Trimming removed 3 bases at V and 2 bases at J, with 8 bases between. This CDR3 region has 14 residues. The DNA of the CDR3 is TGCAGTGCTAGCGAGGGGGCTGGGGCCAACGTCCTGACTTTC. Translated, it gives CSASEGAGANVLTF.

This clonotype was picked up a small number of times. This chain joins TRBV20-1 and TRBJ2-3, with TRBD2 matching over 10 bases. Germline assignment: CDR1 DFQATT and CDR2 SNEGSKA (reference sequence). V lost 4 bases to trimming and J lost 4 bases; unmatched junction nucleotides: 8. The length of the CDR3 is 15 residues. CDR3 sequence reads: CSAIGSGGIPDTQYF. The CDR3 DNA reads TGCAGTGCTATAGGTAGCGGGGGGATCCCAGATACGCAGTATTTT.

At least ten counts were recorded for this clonotype. The V gene is TRBV15, the J gene TRBJ2-5; D gene unclear. CDR3 length: 12 residues. The germline gives CDR1 LNHNV, CDR2 YYDKDF (reference sequence). V was trimmed by 0 bases and J by 5 bases, leaving 4 bases between them. CDR3 nucleotides: TGTGCCACCAGCAGAGATCGGGAGACCCAGTACTTC. Translating it yields CATSRDRETQYF.

This clonotype was counted many times. The V gene is TRBV7-2, the J gene TRBJ2-4, with D tentatively TRBD1 (6 bases). Trimming left V 5 bases short and J 6 bases short, with 14 bases between. The CDR3 is 14 residues long. The germline CDR1 and CDR2 sequences are SGHTA and FQGNSA. The CDR3: CASSTGQKPNIQYF. The CDR3 DNA is TGTGCCAGCAGCACCGGACAGAAACCAAACATTCAGTACTTC.

This clonotype was observed many times. This chain joins TRBV27 and TRBJ1-2; TRBD1 matches at 9 bases. The CDR3 loop spans 14 amino acids. Germline loops: CDR1 MNHEY, CDR2 SMNVEV (reference sequence). With V trimmed by 3 bases and J by 7 bases, 6 bases remained unmatched. The CDR3 DNA follows: TGTGCCAGCAGTTTTGTTGGACAGGGGAGTGGCTACACCTTC. This gives the protein CASSFVGQGSGYTF.

This clonotype was observed many times. The rearrangement uses TRBV6-5 and TRBJ1-1, with D maybe TRBD1 (5 bases). This CDR3 is built from 14 residues. Trimming left V 8 bases short and J 10 bases short, with 23 bases between. Germline V gene data show CDR1 as MNHEY and CDR2 as SVGAGI. The CDR3 DNA reads as TGTGCCAGCTCCAGCTCCCAGGGAAACACGAGAGCTTTCTTT. Translating it yields CASSSSQGNTRAFF.

This clonotype was seen many times. The chain uses TRBV29-1 and TRBJ2-1; TRBD1 agrees at 11 bases. This CDR3 region has 14 residues. The V and J ends lost 7 bases and 2 bases, in that order; junction bases with no gene match: 4. The V gene's germline CDR1 is SQVTM and CDR2 ANQGSEA. CDR3 nucleotides: TGCAGCGATCGGGGACAGGGGGCCTACAATGAGCAGTTCTTC. This sequence encodes CSDRGQGAYNEQFF.

This clonotype was recorded at least ten times. V and J are TRBV14 and TRBJ2-5; no definite D call. V lost 0 bases and J lost 9, with 8 bases in between. The germline CDR1 and CDR2 sequences are SGHDN and FVKESK. The CDR3 length is 12 residues. Here the CDR3 reads CASSQDRKAQYF. CDR3 sequence (DNA): TGTGCCAGCAGCCAAGATCGGAAGGCCCAGTACTTC.

In this sample, this clonotype turned up many times. V is TRBV7-2 and J is TRBJ1-6, with a tentative D call TRBD1 (6 bases). Trimming took 0 bases from V and 7 from J, leaving 19 bases between them. The CDR3 covers 18 residues. Germline values: CDR1 SGHTA, CDR2 FQGNSA. CDR3 in DNA: TGTGCCAGCAGCTTAGCACAGGGAAGGAGTTCGTGGAATTCACCCCTCCACTTT. As protein: CASSLAQGRSSWNSPLHF.

This clonotype has a count of ten or more. The chain is built from TRBV10-3 and TRBJ2-7, with D uncertain. Germline CDR1 and CDR2: ENHRY and SYGVKD. V shed 6 bases and J shed 3 bases, with 9 bases lying between them. The CDR3 has 12 residues. This CDR3 is CAIRALVYEQYF. CDR3 bases: TGTGCCATCAGGGCCTTAGTCTACGAGCAGTACTTC.

This clonotype was detected many times. The V and J genes are TRBV28 and TRBJ2-7; tentatively, D is TRBD2 (6 bases). The CDR3 is 15 residues long. Looked up from germline, CDR1 is MDHEN and CDR2 is SYDVKM. V lost 4 bases and J 0 bases, leaving 13 bases between the germline ends. The CDR3 here is CASSSSGLSSYEQYF. The CDR3 coding sequence is TGTGCCAGCAGTTCATCGGGACTCAGCTCCTACGAGCAGTACTTC.

In this sample, this clonotype turned up many times. The chain has TRBV7-9 and TRBJ1-4; TRBD1 might be the D (6 bases). There are 12 residues in the CDR3. Looked up from germline, CDR1 is SEHNR and CDR2 is FQNEAQ (reference sequence). Deletions cut 3 bases from V and 7 bases from J, with 6 bases between. The CDR3, as DNA: TGTGCCAGCAGCTTCAGGGGTGAAAAACTGTTTTTT. Translated, it gives CASSFRGEKLFF. The whole variable domain, filled in from reference TRBV7-9 and TRBJ1-4, reads DTGVSQNPRHKITKRGQNVTFRCDPISEHNRLYWYRQTLGQGPEFLTYFQNEAQLEKSRLLSDRFSAERPKGSFSTLEIQRTEQGDSAMYLCASSFRGEKLFFGSGTQLSVL.

This clonotype was picked up many times. The V call is TRBV6-2 or TRBV6-3, the J call TRBJ1-6; D is ambiguous. The CDR3 has 15 residues. Per the germline V gene, CDR1 is MNHEY and CDR2 is SVGEGT. V was pared by 0 bases and J by 2 bases, with 5 bases between. The CDR3 sequence is CASSYSGTYNSPLHF. In nucleotides, the CDR3 is TGTGCCAGCAGTTACTCAGGGACCTATAATTCACCCCTCCACTTT.

The J gene is TRBJ2-3, the V gene TRBV29-1, with D maybe TRBD1 (5 bases). This CDR3 is 12 amino acids long. The germline V gene encodes CDR1 SQVTM and CDR2 ANQGSEA. V was cut by 3 bases and J by 1 base, with 5 bases left in between. The CDR3 DNA reads as TGCAGCGTTGACAGGGGCACAGATACGCAGTATTTT. Its protein product is CSVDRGTDTQYF.

The sample holds a few counts of this clonotype. The rearrangement links TRBV3-1 to TRBJ2-3, with a tentative D call TRBD2 (5 bases). Trimming took off 1 base at V and 0 bases at J, with 14 bases between the two ends. The CDR3 runs to 17 residues. Germline CDR1 reads LGHDT; CDR2 reads YNNKEL (reference sequence). The CDR3 coding sequence is TGTGCCAGCAGCCAAGCCGGGGTGGGCACTAGCACAGATACGCAGTATTTT. Its translation is CASSQAGVGTSTDTQYF.

This clonotype was picked up many times. V usage is TRBV6-5 and J usage is TRBJ2-7, with TRBD1 identical over 9 bases. The germline gives CDR1 MNHEY, CDR2 SVGAGI. The CDR3 runs to 15 residues. The junction had 7 bases not matched to a gene; V was cut back by 0 bases and J by 7 bases. The CDR3 coding sequence is TGTGCCAGCAGTTACTCGGACAGGGGCCGAGGGGAGCAGTACTTC. Its translation is CASSYSDRGRGEQYF.

This clonotype was counted at least ten times. The chain joins TRBV4-2 to TRBJ2-2; 8 nucleotides align to TRBD1. Germline CDR1 and CDR2: LGHNA and YNFKEQ. V was pared by 2 bases and J by 4 bases, with 3 bases of the junction left unmatched. The CDR3 extends over 15 amino acids. The CDR3 here is CASSQRQGSTGELFF. The CDR3 DNA reads TGTGCCAGCAGCCAAAGACAGGGGAGCACCGGGGAGCTGTTTTTT.

This clonotype was observed a handful of times. The J gene is TRBJ1-1, the V gene TRBV5-5; D unresolved. V dropped 1 base and J dropped 5 bases, with 6 bases sitting between them. Germline CDR1 is SGHKS and CDR2 is YYEKEE (reference sequence). This CDR3 has 12 residues. The CDR3: CASSLRDTEAFF. The CDR3 DNA sequence: TGTGCCAGCAGCTTGAGGGATACTGAAGCTTTCTTT.